The present entry profiles one T cell receptor (beta chain) with its context. What it recognizes is unknown. In the same sample, other DNA sequences code for this CDR3. This entry comes from a study of CD8+ T cells in alopecia areata. The wider study: The drug, tofacitinib, lasted 6 to 18 months, followed by 6 months off drug. Study-wide results and limits: Sequencing of scalp samples also includes resident alphabeta T cells from normal skin.

As for treatment: oral pan-JAK inhibitor, 5-10 mg twice daily. The CDR3 covers 14 residues. V dropped 6 bases and J dropped 2; count of bases not matched to a gene: 3. Germline-derived CDR1 and CDR2 are MNHEY and SMNVEV (reference sequence). Sequencing relied on a cDNA template that was reverse transcribed from extracted RNA. Clones were read by immunoSEQ multiplex PCR, and TCRdb kept only the in-frame ones, dropping some. This table has more than 90,000 clones, under 70% appearing once. The V gene is TRBV27, the J gene TRBJ2-7; TRBD1 matches at 11 bases. The material sequenced was CD8+ T cells sorted from blood, taken at week 4, from a patient treated with tofacitinib. The receptor's source is a human donor with alopecia areata. CDR3 nucleotide sequence: TGTGCCAGCAGCCCGGGACAGGGGGCCTACGAGCAGTACTTC. This translates into CASSPGQGAYEQYF.